The clone carrying this T cell receptor (beta chain) showed up many times. What it recognizes is unknown. These data belong to a study of T cells after yellow fever vaccination. TCRdb independently ran MiXCR on the 5' RACE reads; one entry per CDR3 protein. In the table there are 100,000 to 150,000 distinct CDR3 sequences, over 8% of which are singletons. Points from the study as a whole: It was a small share of clonotypes that appeared in both CD4 and CD8 compartments. After the booster, over 95% of CD4 and 75% to 90% of CD8 primary-response clones were re-detected. The secondary response was weaker, and its peak arrived faster, on day 5 versus 15.

CDR3 length: 14 amino acids. V lost 1 base, J lost 1 base, and 9 bases lay in between. Germline-derived CDR1 and CDR2 are SGHRS and YFSETQ. The chain recombines TRBV5-1 with TRBJ2-7, with a tentative D call TRBD1 (6 bases). This sample comprised CD8+ T cells sorted from PBMCs, obtained on the day of the yellow fever booster vaccination. This receptor was obtained from a man in his late teens or twenties who received the YFV17D yellow fever vaccine. CDR3 sequence reads: CASSLQQGSYEQYF. CDR3 sequence (DNA): TGCGCCAGCAGCTTGCAACAGGGATCCTACGAGCAGTACTTC.